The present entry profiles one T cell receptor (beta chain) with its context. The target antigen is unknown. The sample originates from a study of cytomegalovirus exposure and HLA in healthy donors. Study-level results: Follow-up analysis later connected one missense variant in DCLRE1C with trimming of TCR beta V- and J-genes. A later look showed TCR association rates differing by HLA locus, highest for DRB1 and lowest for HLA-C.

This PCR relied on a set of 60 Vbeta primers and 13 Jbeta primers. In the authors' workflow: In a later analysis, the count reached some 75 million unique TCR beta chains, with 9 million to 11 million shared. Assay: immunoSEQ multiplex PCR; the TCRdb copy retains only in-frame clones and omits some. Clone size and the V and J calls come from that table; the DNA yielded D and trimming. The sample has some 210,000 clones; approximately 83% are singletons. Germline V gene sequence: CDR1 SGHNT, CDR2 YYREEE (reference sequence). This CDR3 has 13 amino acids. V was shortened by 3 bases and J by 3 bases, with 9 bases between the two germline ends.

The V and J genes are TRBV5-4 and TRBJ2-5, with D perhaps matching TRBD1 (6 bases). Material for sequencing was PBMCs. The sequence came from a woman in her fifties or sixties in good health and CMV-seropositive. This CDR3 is CASSWAGEETQYF. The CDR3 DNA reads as TGTGCCAGCAGCTGGGCAGGGGAAGAGACCCAGTACTTC.